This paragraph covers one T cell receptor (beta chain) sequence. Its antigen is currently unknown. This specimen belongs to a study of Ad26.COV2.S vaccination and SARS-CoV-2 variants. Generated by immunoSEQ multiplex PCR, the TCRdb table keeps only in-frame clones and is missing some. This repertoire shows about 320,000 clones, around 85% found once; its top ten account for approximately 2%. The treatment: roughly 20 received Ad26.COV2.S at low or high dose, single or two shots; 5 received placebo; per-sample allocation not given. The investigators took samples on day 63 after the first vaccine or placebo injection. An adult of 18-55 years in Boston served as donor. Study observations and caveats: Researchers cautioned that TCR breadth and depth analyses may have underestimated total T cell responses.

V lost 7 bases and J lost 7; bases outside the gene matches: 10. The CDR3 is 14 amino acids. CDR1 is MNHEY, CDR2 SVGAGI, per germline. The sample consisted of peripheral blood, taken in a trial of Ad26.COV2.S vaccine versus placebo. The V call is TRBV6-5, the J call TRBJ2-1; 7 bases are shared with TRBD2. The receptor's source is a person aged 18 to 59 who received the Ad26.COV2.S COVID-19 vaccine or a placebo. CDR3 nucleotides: TGTGCCAGCACCCTGGGAGGGGCGGGTAATGAGCAGTTCTTC. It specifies CASTLGGAGNEQFF.